This T cell receptor beta chain stems from a study of blood T cell repertoires in COVID-19. In the study overall: Specimens from acute and convalescent COVID-19 originated in the United States, Italy and Spain.

Trimming removed 2 bases from V and 15 bases from J, with 11 bases in between. The CDR3 covers 11 residues. Germline lookup yields CDR1 MDHEN and CDR2 SYDVKM. Measured with immunoSEQ multiplex PCR; TCRdb has only the in-frame clones, and not every one. This sample carries about 180,000 clones, about nine tenths of them seen once, and the ten largest clones take approximately 4%. The chain recombines TRBV28 with TRBJ2-1; D is unresolved. This clonotype was sampled from a woman in her 30s with acute or convalescent COVID-19. Sequenced input: peripheral blood. The CDR3 region is CASSLRDLLFF. CDR3 DNA: TGTGCCAGCAGTTTAAGAGATTTACTGTTCTTC.